This T cell receptor (beta chain) was sequenced in a study of blood T cell repertoires in COVID-19 (dated by TCRdb to about 2020). For the wider study: Collaborator samples came from the United States, Italy and Spain and covered acute and convalescent phases of COVID-19. A freely available public database, intended as a resource for researchers studying the immune response to SARS-CoV-2, is where the repertoires were released. Subjects who had been exposed to COVID-19, were actively infected with it, or had recovered from it provided the deeply sampled blood TCRbeta repertoires that made up the dataset. The samples were drawn from the first 160 participants of the ongoing ImmuneRACE study and from over 950 subjects provided by 6 global collaborators. Where available, HLA class I and class II types were obtained from metadata supplied by the sample provider rather than from assay-based typing. A de-identified subject ID, COVID-19 status, age in years and sex were almost always included in the sample metadata. The material from the prospective study consisted of cDNA or gDNA derived from T cells, B-cell-depleted T cells, or PBMCs.

TCRbeta CDR3 regions were amplified from genomic DNA by means of the immunoSEQ Assay, a bias-controlled multiplex PCR. As for the original processing: Nucleated cell counts per sample were estimated from amplification of reference gene primers within the assay. To quantify the absolute abundance of each unique TCRbeta CDR3 rearrangement, sequence reads were collapsed and filtered. For each sample, productive Simpson clonality was calculated as the square root of Simpson's diversity index across productive rearrangements. The table comes from immuneACCESS by way of TCRdb, which keeps in-frame sequences with V and J called. Part of the clones is missing from these tables; in studies checked, under half for an unresolved V gene and the rest for unknown reasons. The D gene and trimming were derived from the DNA, and the V and J assignments and clone size from that table. The sample includes over 150,000 clones, with 83% observed a single time. Jointly, the top ten make up 2% to 2.5% of the sample.

Whole blood was collected in K2EDTA tubes by collaborating institutions according to the institutions' own protocols. For TCRbeta analysis, collaborators shipped samples as frozen whole blood, isolated PBMCs, or DNA extracted from either of those sample types. The V end loses 0 bases and the J end loses 6 bases, and a stretch of 11 bases separates them. From a lookup of the germline V gene, CDR1 and CDR2 are SGHDN and FVKESK. The CDR3 runs 14 amino acids, cysteine and phenylalanine included. This entry keeps only the CDR3 DNA: 42 bases, framed from base 1. This clone was counted many times. Its antigen remains unidentified. No base qualities exist here, and no much larger clone lies one base off it. General study outcomes and caveats: Clinical and demographic metadata were provided uncurated, with the amount varying by source and participant.

The material sequenced was peripheral blood. The chain links TRBV14 with TRBJ1-1; the D segment could be TRBD1, given 5 matching bases. The TCR originated in a woman older than 75 with acute or convalescent COVID-19. The DNA is TGTGCCAGCAGCCAAGAAGTTCGGGGGGCTGAAGCTTTCTTT. Its translation is CASSQEVRGAEAFF.